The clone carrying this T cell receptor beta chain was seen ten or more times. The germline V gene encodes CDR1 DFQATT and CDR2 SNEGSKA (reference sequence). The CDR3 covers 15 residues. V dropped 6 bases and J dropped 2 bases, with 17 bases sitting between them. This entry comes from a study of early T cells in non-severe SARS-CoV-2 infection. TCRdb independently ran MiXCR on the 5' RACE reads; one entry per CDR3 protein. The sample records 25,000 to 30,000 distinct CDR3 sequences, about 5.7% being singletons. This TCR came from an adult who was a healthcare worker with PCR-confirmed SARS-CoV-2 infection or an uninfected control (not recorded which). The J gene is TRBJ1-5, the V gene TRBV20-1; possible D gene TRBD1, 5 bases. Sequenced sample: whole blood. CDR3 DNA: TGCAGTGCGGGGCCAGGCGGGTTTGGCAATCAGCCCCAGCATTTT. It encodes CSAGPGGFGNQPQHF.